The 23 T cell receptor beta chains below come from one sample, sequenced in a study of blood T cell repertoires in COVID-19. Sequencing was performed with immunoSEQ multiplex PCR; in TCRdb, only in-frame clones are kept and a portion is missing. The data contain about 370,000 clones, over 85% of them singletons. Sequenced material: PBMCs or T cells enriched from blood (not recorded which). These receptor sequences come from a woman in her 30s who had recovered from COVID-19.

The gene calls are TRBV15 and TRBJ1-1; D possibly corresponds to TRBD1 (6 bases). V gave up 9 bases and J gave up 1 base, with 9 bases separating them. The CDR3 has 12 amino acids. CDR1 is LNHNV, CDR2 YYDKDF, per germline (reference sequence). CDR3 DNA: TGTGCCACTGGACAGAGGAACACTGAAGCTTTCTTT. Amino acids: CATGQRNTEAFF.

The V and J genes are TRBV9 and TRBJ2-5; D is perhaps TRBD1 (6 bases). The CDR3 runs 15 residues. Germline CDR1 reads SGDLS; CDR2 reads YYNGEE. Trimming took 4 bases from V and 1 from J, leaving 14 bases between them. The CDR3, as DNA: TGTGCCAGCAGCTCACTTACAGGGAGCCAAGAGACCCAGTACTTC. This sequence encodes CASSSLTGSQETQYF.

The chain combines TRBV9 with TRBJ1-1; 8 bases fit TRBD1. Looked up from germline, CDR1 is SGDLS and CDR2 is YYNGEE. Trimming took 4 bases from V and 1 from J; bases not matched to a gene: 6. The CDR3 is 15 amino acids. CDR3 nucleotides: TGTGCCAGCAGCCCCACCGGGACAGGGAACACTGAAGCTTTCTTT. The encoded protein is CASSPTGTGNTEAFF. Using reference TRBV9 and TRBJ1-1 for the parts outside the CDR3, the full variable domain is DSGVTQTPKHLITATGQRVTLRCSPRSGDLSVYWYQQSLDQGLQFLIQYYNGEERAKGNILERFSAQQFPDLHSELNLSSLELGDSALYFCASSPTGTGNTEAFFGQGTRLTVV.

The genes are TRBV27 and TRBJ2-3; perhaps TRBD1 as D (6 bases). This CDR3 is built from 13 residues. CDR1 is MNHEY and CDR2 is SMNVEV in the germline V gene (reference sequence). V lost 8 bases, J lost 4 bases, and 13 bases lay in between. The CDR3 region has the DNA TGTGCCAGCGCTAGGACAGTAGCAGATACGCAGTATTTT. Translation: CASARTVADTQYF.

The chain couples TRBV19 to TRBJ2-2; D ambiguous. Germline values: CDR1 LNHDA, CDR2 SQIVND (reference sequence). There are 14 residues in the CDR3. The V end lost 1 base, the J end lost 4 bases, and 7 bases lay between the germline ends. CDR3 in amino acids: CASSIVSGTGELFF. CDR3 in DNA: TGTGCCAGTAGTATAGTTTCGGGCACCGGGGAGCTGTTTTTT.

The chain has TRBV7-2 and TRBJ2-5; D perhaps matches TRBD2 (6 bases). This CDR3 is built from 16 residues. V was shortened by 1 base and J by 4 bases, with 16 bases between the two germline ends. Germline V lookup: CDR1 SGHTA, CDR2 FQGNSA. The CDR3 region has the DNA TGTGCCAGCAGCTTAGGACCCCGGGGGTCCCCAGAGACCCAGTACTTC. Protein: CASSLGPRGSPETQYF.

This chain uses TRBV19 with TRBJ1-2, with 9 nucleotides matching TRBD1. Per the germline V gene, CDR1 is LNHDA and CDR2 is SQIVND (reference sequence). Unmatched junction bases numbered 1, after V lost 4 bases and J lost 1 base. The CDR3 runs 14 residues. The CDR3: CASSTGQGNYGYTF. The CDR3 region has the DNA TGTGCCAGTAGTACGGGACAGGGTAACTATGGCTACACCTTC.

The chain links TRBV6-5 to TRBJ1-5; maybe TRBD1 (6 bases). The ends were cut back, 4 bases at V and 0 bases at J, with 10 bases in the middle. The CDR3 runs 15 residues. Germline lookup yields CDR1 MNHEY and CDR2 SVGAGI. DNA of the CDR3: TGTGCCAGCAGTTCCCGGACAGATAGCAATCAGCCCCAGCATTTT. Protein: CASSSRTDSNQPQHF.

Only one count was recorded for this clone. CDR3 DNA sequence: TGTGCCAGTAGTTCCCCCGGACAGGCTTATAATTCACCCCTCCACTTT. Translation: CASSSPGQAYNSPLHF. V is TRBV19 and J is TRBJ1-6, with 7 bases fitting TRBD1. Germline trimming cut 5 bases from V and 4 bases from J; bases unmatched to any gene: 8. CDR1 LNHDA and CDR2 SQIVND come from the germline V gene (reference sequence). The CDR3 spans 16 residues.

The chain recombines TRBV7-6 with TRBJ2-5; TRBD1 matches at 7 bases. There are 14 residues in the CDR3. The trim removed 5 bases at V and 4 bases at J, leaving 7 bases unmatched. Germline assignment: CDR1 SGHVS and CDR2 FNYEAQ. CDR3 region: CASSLRQGRETQYF. The CDR3 nucleotides are TGTGCCAGCAGCCTCCGACAGGGAAGAGAGACCCAGTACTTC.

This chain uses TRBV29-1 with TRBJ2-3, with unresolved D. CDR3 size: 11 residues. V dropped 3 bases and J dropped 2 bases, with 3 bases sitting between them. CDR1 is SQVTM and CDR2 is ANQGSEA in the germline V gene. CDR3 protein: CSVDVTDTQYF. The CDR3 DNA is TGCAGCGTTGACGTCACAGATACGCAGTATTTT.

The chain couples TRBV7-2 to TRBJ1-5; 8 bases align to TRBD1. Losses at the gene ends were 1 base for V and 1 base for J; bases not matched to a gene: 6. Germline V gives CDR1 SGHTA, CDR2 FQGNSA. This CDR3 contains 17 residues. The chain's CDR3 is CASSLDQGARSNQPQHF. In DNA, the CDR3 is TGTGCCAGCAGCTTAGACCAGGGGGCGCGAAGCAATCAGCCCCAGCATTTT.

V usage is TRBV10-3 and J usage is TRBJ2-2, with no clear D. This CDR3 has 14 amino acids. Trimming stripped 2 bases from V and 6 bases from J, with 10 bases between. Looked up from germline, CDR1 is ENHRY and CDR2 is SYGVKD. For the CDR3, the DNA is TGTGCCATCAGTGAGGTCCTTTTCCCCGGGGAGCTGTTTTTT. This gives the protein CAISEVLFPGELFF.

As for this clone: Within the sample, other DNA sequences also encode this same CDR3. This chain joins TRBV7-2 and TRBJ1-1; D remains ambiguous. CDR1 is SGHTA, CDR2 FQGNSA, per germline. The CDR3 is 14 amino acids. With 0 bases removed from V and 4 bases from J, the gap between germline ends came to 9 bases. CDR3: CASSLARDSTEAFF. The CDR3 bases are TGTGCCAGCAGCTTAGCGCGCGATAGCACTGAAGCTTTCTTT.

This clone was detected a few times. The chain combines TRBV29-1 with TRBJ1-1, with 8 bases lining up with TRBD1. Germline V gives CDR1 SQVTM, CDR2 ANQGSEA. The CDR3 is made up of 13 amino acids. The trim removed 7 bases at V and 1 base at J, leaving 5 bases unmatched. This chain's CDR3 is CSAWGTGNTEAFF. CDR3 nucleotide sequence: TGCAGCGCCTGGGGGACAGGGAACACTGAAGCTTTCTTT.

V gene TRBV12-3 or TRBV12-4 combines with J gene TRBJ1-1; D gene ambiguous. V shed 3 bases and J shed 13 bases, with 18 bases lying between them. This CDR3 comprises 13 residues. As DNA, the CDR3 is TGTGCCAGCAGTTTTCAAGACGGGATCAAAGGTTTCTTT. It specifies CASSFQDGIKGFF.

This clone showed up just a few times. The chain uses TRBV4-2 and TRBJ2-1, with 9 bases matching TRBD2. The CDR3 is 15 amino acids. CDR1 and CDR2 from the germline V gene are LGHNA and YNFKEQ. V lost 3 bases, J lost 5 bases, and 5 bases stayed unmatched. CDR3 amino acids: CASSQVLAGDNEQFF. CDR3 in DNA: TGTGCCAGCAGCCAGGTTTTAGCGGGGGACAATGAGCAGTTCTTC.

The chain links TRBV5-1 to TRBJ1-3; 7 bases match TRBD1. Germline V gene lookup returns CDR1 SGHRS and CDR2 YFSETQ. Trimming took 5 bases from V and 4 from J; bases not matched to a gene: 15. This CDR3 spans 17 amino acids. The CDR3 loop is CASSAPGQSSYGNTIYF. Here the CDR3 DNA reads TGCGCCAGCAGTGCGCCGGGACAGTCATCATACGGAAACACCATATATTTT.

The V and J genes are TRBV6-5 and TRBJ1-1; D is possibly TRBD1 (5 bases). Germline V gene lookup returns CDR1 MNHEY and CDR2 SVGAGI. This CDR3 region has 15 residues. Trimming stripped 0 bases from V and 1 base from J, with 9 bases between. This CDR3 is CASSYSGAKNTEAFF. DNA for the CDR3: TGTGCCAGCAGTTACTCAGGGGCAAAGAACACTGAAGCTTTCTTT.

This chain links TRBV7-2 with TRBJ1-5; maybe TRBD1 (6 bases). The CDR3 runs 14 residues. Germline assignment: CDR1 SGHTA and CDR2 FQGNSA. V lost 6 bases, J lost 2 bases, and 11 bases lay in between. The CDR3 loop reads CASSRRQGNQPQHF. The CDR3 nucleotides are TGTGCCAGCAGTAGAAGACAGGGCAATCAGCCCCAGCATTTT.

This chain links TRBV9 with TRBJ1-1; D gene ambiguous. There are 13 residues in the CDR3. Germline V gene sequence: CDR1 SGDLS, CDR2 YYNGEE. Trimming stripped 1 base from V and 1 base from J, with 5 bases between. CDR3 coding DNA: TGTGCCAGCAGCGTAACAGCGAACACTGAAGCTTTCTTT. It specifies CASSVTANTEAFF. Full variable domain (missing parts from reference TRBV9 and TRBJ1-1): DSGVTQTPKHLITATGQRVTLRCSPRSGDLSVYWYQQSLDQGLQFLIQYYNGEERAKGNILERFSAQQFPDLHSELNLSSLELGDSALYFCASSVTANTEAFFGQGTRLTVV.

The chain has TRBV7-2 and TRBJ1-6, with a tentative D call TRBD1 (6 bases). The CDR3 contains 17 residues. V lost 7 bases and J 4 bases, leaving 20 bases between the germline ends. Germline CDR1 is SGHTA and CDR2 is FQGNSA. The CDR3 loop is CASNGGALDAYNSPLHF. The CDR3 DNA is TGTGCCAGCAACGGGGGGGCTCTCGATGCGTATAATTCACCCCTCCACTTT.

This clone was detected once. The chain combines TRBV18 with TRBJ1-3; 7 positions agree with TRBD1. V lost 0 bases to trimming and J lost 2 bases; unmatched junction nucleotides: 4. Per germline, CDR1 KGHSH and CDR2 LQKENI. CDR3 length: 16 amino acids. CDR3 bases: TGTGCCAGCTCACCACCGGGACAGATCACTGGAAACACCATATATTTT. It specifies CASSPPGQITGNTIYF. The full variable domain, in which reference TRBV18 and TRBJ1-3 provide the parts outside the CDR3, is NAGVMQNPRHLVRRRGQEARLRCSPMKGHSHVYWYRQLPEEGLKFMVYLQKENIIDESGMPKERFSAEFPKEGPSILRIQQVVRGDSAAYFCASSPPGQITGNTIYFGEGSWLTVV.